The T cell receptor (beta chain) described here comes from a study of blood T cell repertoires in COVID-19. Assay used: immunoSEQ multiplex PCR; TCRdb lists only in-frame clones, some missing. The sample records 98,000 or so clones, about 90% being singletons. Trimming left V 4 bases short and J 2 bases short, with 14 bases between. Germline V CDR1 and CDR2: KGHDR, SFDVKD. The CDR3 loop spans 16 amino acids. Sequences were obtained from peripheral blood. The TCR originated in a man between 50 and 59 years old with acute or convalescent COVID-19. This rearrangement joins TRBV24-1 to TRBJ1-5, with unresolved D. CDR3: CATSDPTEGGNQPQHF. CDR3 sequence (DNA): TGTGCCACCAGTGACCCCACGGAGGGAGGCAATCAGCCCCAGCATTTT.